The subject of this entry is one T cell receptor (beta chain). This CDR3 is 14 amino acids long. Trimming took off 5 bases at V and 7 bases at J, with 15 bases between the two ends. CDR1 SGHTA and CDR2 FQGNSA come from the germline V gene. TCRdb processed the 5' RACE reads anew with MiXCR; each CDR3 protein has one entry. This table has over 50,000 distinct CDR3 sequences, approximately 23% appearing once. The specimen was tumor-infiltrating naive CD4+ T cells sorted from the breast tumor. Subset specified: naive CD4+ T cells, CD4+CD45RA+CD25-. The genes are TRBV7-2 and TRBJ2-4, with D tentatively TRBD1 (6 bases). The sequence was obtained from a female donor with breast cancer. This CDR3 reads CASSAVGGPNIQYF. CDR3 nucleotide sequence: TGTGCCAGCAGCGCTGTAGGGGGTCCGAACATTCAGTACTTC. The full variable domain, in which reference TRBV7-2 and TRBJ2-4 provide the parts outside the CDR3, is GAGVSQSPSNKVTEKGKDVELRCDPISGHTALYWYRQSLGQGLEFLIYFQGNSAPDKSGLPSDRFSAERTGGSVSTLTIQRTQQEDSAVYLCASSAVGGPNIQYFGAGTRLSVL.